The 4 T cell receptor beta chains presented below share a single source sample, sequenced in a study of T cells in localized non-small cell lung cancer. Generated by immunoSEQ multiplex PCR, the TCRdb table keeps only in-frame clones and is missing some. The data hold 70,000 to 80,000 clones, with around 89% observed a single time. The sample in question was peripheral blood, obtained before any cancer treatment. The receptors here all came from a woman aged 40-70 years with stage I squamous cell lung carcinoma.

This chain links TRBV14 with TRBJ1-2; no firm D call. CDR3 length equals 13 residues. The V gene's germline CDR1 is SGHDN and CDR2 FVKESK. V was shortened by 5 bases and J by 0 bases, with 7 bases between the two germline ends. CDR3 DNA: TGTGCCAGCAGCGAGGGCACTAACTATGGCTACACCTTC. This sequence encodes CASSEGTNYGYTF.

V is TRBV5-6 and J is TRBJ1-2, with D tentatively TRBD1 (5 bases). This CDR3 spans 14 amino acids. Germline CDR1 is SGHDT and CDR2 is YYEEEE. V lost 3 bases and J lost 4, with 13 bases in between. CDR3 amino acids: CASSWGYLGYGYTF. In DNA, the CDR3 is TGTGCCAGCAGCTGGGGGTATTTGGGCTATGGCTACACCTTC.

V gene TRBV21-1 combines with J gene TRBJ1-5. TRBV21-1 is termed a pseudogene. The CDR3 runs to 12 residues. The CDR3 coding sequence is TGTGCCAGCAAAAGGAGCAATCAGCCCCAGCATTTT. As protein: CASKRSNQPQHF.

This clone was seen more than once but under ten times. The chain recombines TRBV21-1 with TRBJ1-5; the table's D call, TRBD1, has no DNA check behind it. TRBV21-1 is reported as a pseudogene. The CDR3 contains 17 residues. The CDR3 sequence is CASSKVTPRDSNQPQHF. In DNA form, the CDR3 reads TGTGCCAGCAGCAAAGTGACTCCGAGGGACAGTAATCAGCCCCAGCATTTT.